These 30 T cell receptor beta chains were all obtained from the same sample, sequenced in a study of cytomegalovirus exposure and HLA in healthy donors. The PCR ran on 60 Vbeta and 13 Jbeta primers. Data came from immunoSEQ multiplex PCR; TCRdb stores just in-frame clones and leaves some out. The top ten hold under 0.8% of the sample, which has approximately 160,000 clones, over 60% seen once. What was sequenced was PBMCs. These receptor sequences come from a male donor in good health and CMV-seronegative.

The chain is built from TRBV4-2 and TRBJ2-3; D is possibly TRBD2 (6 bases). The V gene's germline CDR1 is LGHNA and CDR2 YNFKEQ. V was pared by 5 bases and J by 9 bases, with 9 bases between. The CDR3 length is 11 residues. The CDR3 here is CASSSGGTQYF. DNA for the CDR3: TGTGCCAGCAGCTCTGGGGGGACGCAGTATTTT.

J is TRBJ2-3 and V is TRBV5-1, with D maybe TRBD2 (5 bases). Trimming shortened V by 4 bases and J by 3 bases, and 9 bases separated the two germline ends. There are 13 residues in the CDR3. From germline, CDR1 is SGHRS and CDR2 YFSETQ. The CDR3 loop reads CASSLAVTDTQYF. The DNA for the CDR3 is TGCGCCAGCAGCCTAGCAGTTACAGATACGCAGTATTTT. The whole variable domain, filled in from reference TRBV5-1 and TRBJ2-3, reads KAGVTQTPRYLIKTRGQQVTLSCSPISGHRSVSWYQQTPGQGLQFLFEYFSETQRNKGNFPGRFSGRQFSNSRSEMNVSTLELGDSALYLCASSLAVTDTQYFGPGTRLTVL.

This CDR3 is CASSLATGNTEAFF. CDR3 DNA: TGTGCCAGCAGCTTGGCCACGGGGAACACTGAAGCTTTCTTT. The rearrangement uses TRBV5-4 and TRBJ1-1; D is uncertain. Germline CDR1 reads SGHNT; CDR2 reads YYREEE (reference sequence). V lost 0 bases to trimming and J lost 1 base, with 7 bases between them. CDR3 length: 14 amino acids.

This chain joins TRBV7-6 and TRBJ2-7; the match to TRBD1 covers 10 bases. V dropped 5 bases and J dropped 3; count of bases not matched to a gene: 7. The CDR3 is 15 residues long. The germline V gene encodes CDR1 SGHVS and CDR2 FNYEAQ. CDR3 bases: TGTGCCAGCAGCCCCCGGGACAGGGGAAACTACGAGCAGTACTTC. Amino acids: CASSPRDRGNYEQYF.

The V and J genes are TRBV7-2 and TRBJ2-5; 7 positions match TRBD2. Germline V gene sequence: CDR1 SGHTA, CDR2 FQGNSA. J gave up 2 bases and V 1 base, and 4 bases lay outside the gene matches. There are 15 residues in the CDR3. CDR3 residues: CASSLGGRAQETQYF. The CDR3 DNA follows: TGTGCCAGCAGCTTAGGAGGGAGGGCGCAAGAGACCCAGTACTTC.

The rearrangement uses TRBV6-5 and TRBJ1-1; tentative D call: TRBD1 (6 bases). The germline V and J ends were trimmed by 3 bases and 2 bases, with 10 bases remaining between them. CDR3 length: 14 amino acids. Germline CDR1 reads MNHEY; CDR2 reads SVGAGI. The CDR3 DNA sequence: TGTGCCAGCAGTTATCGGGGGGCAAACACTGAAGCTTTCTTT. This gives the protein CASSYRGANTEAFF.

V is TRBV13 and J is TRBJ1-2; 8 bases line up with TRBD1. Germline loops: CDR1 PRHDT, CDR2 FYEKMQ (reference sequence). Trimming at V came to 2 bases and at J to 3 bases, leaving 8 bases not matched to a gene. The CDR3 has 16 residues. The CDR3 DNA reads as TGTGCCAGCAGCTTATCCCTACAGGGGGGCCACTATGGCTACACCTTC. It codes for CASSLSLQGGHYGYTF.

V usage is TRBV10-3 and J usage is TRBJ2-7; TRBD2 might be the D (6 bases). Trimming shortened V by 3 bases and J by 6 bases, and 15 bases separated the two germline ends. There are 14 residues in the CDR3. Germline CDR1 ENHRY, CDR2 SYGVKD. Here the CDR3 reads CAISDGDLDGEQYF. DNA for the CDR3: TGTGCCATCAGTGATGGGGACTTAGACGGCGAGCAGTACTTC.

This clone was counted between two and nine times. The chain uses TRBV7-6 and TRBJ1-1; TRBD1 matches at 8 bases. This CDR3 is built from 13 residues. Trimming removed 5 bases from V and 3 bases from J; junction bases left unmatched: 2. Germline assignment: CDR1 SGHVS and CDR2 FNYEAQ. The DNA for the CDR3 is TGTGCCAGCAGCATGACAGGGGACACTGAAGCTTTCTTT. Its protein is CASSMTGDTEAFF.

The chain combines TRBV9 with TRBJ2-2; the D gene is possibly TRBD2 (5 bases). This CDR3 contains 15 residues. Germline lookup yields CDR1 SGDLS and CDR2 YYNGEE. Trimming removed 4 bases at V and 0 bases at J, with 10 bases between. The CDR3 DNA follows: TGTGCCAGCAGCCCCTCCGGGGCGAACACCGGGGAGCTGTTTTTT. Its protein is CASSPSGANTGELFF.

The chain employs TRBV7-8 and TRBJ1-1, with D unclear. The V gene lost 3 bases and the J gene lost 1 base, with 9 bases spanning the gap. The CDR3 spans 14 residues. Germline CDR1 reads SGHVS; CDR2 reads FQNEAQ. Written as DNA, the CDR3 is TGTGCCAGCAGCTTCCAAGCATCGAACACTGAAGCTTTCTTT. Its translation: CASSFQASNTEAFF. Supplemented by reference TRBV7-8 and TRBJ1-1, the full variable domain reads GAGVSQSPRYKVAKRGQDVALRCDPISGHVSLFWYQQALGQGPEFLTYFQNEAQLDKSGLPSDRFFAERPEGSVSTLKIQRTQQEDSAVYLCASSFQASNTEAFFGQGTRLTVV.

This clone came up once. V is TRBV5-1 and J is TRBJ2-5, with 13 nucleotides matching TRBD2. The CDR3 loop spans 18 amino acids. CDR1 is SGHRS, CDR2 YFSETQ, per germline. V shed 4 bases, J shed 0 bases, and the junction held 9 bases outside the gene matches. DNA for the CDR3: TGCGCCAGCAGCCCTGGTTCACTAGCGGGGGGGTACCAAGAGACCCAGTACTTC. This codes for CASSPGSLAGGYQETQYF.

A single count supports this clone. Other nucleotide sequences in the sample specify the same CDR3. This chain links TRBV9 with TRBJ1-2; no definite D call. The CDR3 runs 14 residues. Germline V gives CDR1 SGDLS, CDR2 YYNGEE. Trimming cost V 4 bases and J 1 base, with 11 bases left between them. In nucleotides, the CDR3 is TGTGCCAGCAGCCCCCTAGGCGGTAACTATGGCTACACCTTC. This gives the protein CASSPLGGNYGYTF.

The chain recombines TRBV18 with TRBJ1-1; the D is unclear. The CDR3 consists of 13 residues. Trimming removed 3 bases from V and 5 bases from J, with 10 bases in between. CDR1 is KGHSH, CDR2 LQKENI, per germline. The CDR3 nucleotides are TGTGCCAGCTCACCTCTGCCCGAGACTGAAGCTTTCTTT. This encodes CASSPLPETEAFF.

This clone was seen only a few times. The chain carries TRBV5-1 and TRBJ1-4; 7 positions match TRBD1. CDR1 and CDR2 (germline): SGHRS, YFSETQ. The length of the CDR3 is 15 residues. With 5 bases clipped from V and 4 bases from J, the junction kept 8 bases outside the gene matches. The CDR3 sequence is CASSPLQGVNEKLFF. The CDR3 nucleotides read TGCGCCAGCAGTCCCCTCCAGGGGGTTAATGAAAAACTGTTTTTT.

The J gene is TRBJ1-2, the V gene TRBV4-2, with D possibly TRBD1 on 6 matching bases. V was trimmed by 2 bases and J by 4 bases, leaving 17 bases between them. Germline V gene data show CDR1 as LGHNA and CDR2 as YNFKEQ. CDR3 size: 16 residues. CDR3 nucleotides: TGTGCCAGCAGCCAACGACTTTGGGACATAGGCTATGGCTACACCTTC. This gives the protein CASSQRLWDIGYGYTF.

V usage is TRBV7-2 and J usage is TRBJ2-1; D uncertain. V was pared by 2 bases and J by 4 bases, with 6 bases between. The CDR3 runs to 13 residues. Germline assignment: CDR1 SGHTA and CDR2 FQGNSA. CDR3 sequence reads: CASSLRYYNEQFF. Written as DNA, the CDR3 is TGTGCCAGCAGCTTACGGTATTACAATGAGCAGTTCTTC.

The chain carries TRBV18 and TRBJ2-7; 9 nucleotides agree with TRBD1. Germline CDR1 KGHSH, CDR2 LQKENI. After removal of 6 bases from V and 3 bases from J, the junction contained 3 bases not matched to a gene. The CDR3 consists of 13 residues. The CDR3 here is CASSAGQGYEQYF. The DNA for the CDR3 is TGTGCCAGCTCGGCGGGACAGGGCTACGAGCAGTACTTC.

This chain joins TRBV19 and TRBJ1-1; 8 bases are a match to TRBD1. Germline V gives CDR1 LNHDA, CDR2 SQIVND (reference sequence). The CDR3 spans 16 residues. V shed 3 bases, J shed 2 bases, and the junction held 8 bases outside the gene matches. The CDR3 is CASSIAAGGINTEAFF. The DNA for the CDR3 is TGTGCCAGTAGTATCGCTGCAGGGGGCATCAACACTGAAGCTTTCTTT.

The chain combines TRBV7-2 with TRBJ1-1, with TRBD1 matching over 10 bases. Trimming cost V 2 bases and J 8 bases; bases outside gene matches: 11. Germline CDR1 SGHTA, CDR2 FQGNSA. This CDR3 is built from 16 residues. The CDR3 DNA is TGTGCCAGCAGCTTAATGGGGACAGGGGTCGCCCTCGAAGCTTTCTTT. Its protein product is CASSLMGTGVALEAFF.

The CDR3 region has the DNA TGTGCCAGCAGTAAAACCGGGACAGCAGTCTACGAGCAGTACTTC. Protein sequence: CASSKTGTAVYEQYF. The rearrangement joins TRBV6-5 to TRBJ2-7; 7 positions match TRBD1. Germline CDR1 reads MNHEY; CDR2 reads SVGAGI. The CDR3 contains 15 residues. After removal of 5 bases from V and 3 bases from J, the junction contained 10 bases not matched to a gene.

This clone has just one count. V and J are TRBV2 and TRBJ1-4; D is perhaps TRBD1 (5 bases). V was cut by 6 bases and J by 14 bases, with 13 bases left in between. CDR3 length: 11 amino acids. Germline V gene data show CDR1 as SNHLY and CDR2 as FYNNEI. The DNA of the CDR3 is TGTGCCAGCAGGGAGGGGAAACGGCTGTTTTTT. Encoded protein: CASREGKRLFF.

This chain uses TRBV7-3 with TRBJ2-1; 9 nucleotides agree with TRBD1. V lost 5 bases, J lost 4 bases, and 6 bases stayed unmatched. The CDR3 extends over 15 amino acids. Germline values: CDR1 SGHTA, CDR2 FQGTGA. The CDR3 bases are TGTGCCAGCAGCCCGGGACAGGGAACTTACAATGAGCAGTTCTTC. The encoded protein is CASSPGQGTYNEQFF.

The J gene is TRBJ1-2, the V gene TRBV5-5, with no clear D. Trimming removed 4 bases from V and 4 bases from J, with 20 bases in between. The CDR3 consists of 16 residues. Germline assignment: CDR1 SGHKS and CDR2 YYEKEE (reference sequence). CDR3 sequence reads: CASSPPGPSLGYGYTF. The DNA of the CDR3 is TGTGCCAGCAGCCCTCCTGGGCCCTCATTGGGCTATGGCTACACCTTC.

This chain connects TRBV6-5 to TRBJ1-2; possible D gene TRBD1, 5 bases. Between the trimmed V and J ends, which lost 2 bases and 5 bases, there was a span of 18 bases. CDR3 length: 16 residues. Per germline, CDR1 MNHEY and CDR2 SVGAGI. The DNA for the CDR3 is TGTGCCAGCAGTTACCGTGAGACGGGGGTGGAGTATGGCTACACCTTC. Amino acid sequence: CASSYRETGVEYGYTF.

The chain joins TRBV30 to TRBJ1-4; D gene ambiguous. CDR1 and CDR2 from the germline V gene are GTSNPN and SVGIG (reference sequence). The length of the CDR3 is 12 residues. V was clipped by 4 bases and J by 5 bases, with 8 bases between them. The CDR3 loop reads CAWTQMNEKLFF. For the CDR3, the DNA is TGTGCCTGGACACAGATGAATGAAAAACTGTTTTTT.

The V and J genes are TRBV14 and TRBJ2-7; possible D gene TRBD2, 5 bases. Germline assignment: CDR1 SGHDN and CDR2 FVKESK. The V end was cut by 0 bases, the J end by 3 bases, with 21 bases between. This CDR3 contains 18 residues. CDR3 nucleotide sequence: TGTGCCAGCAGCCAAGACACCCCCTGGGAGCTCAATAACTACGAGCAGTACTTC. This codes for CASSQDTPWELNNYEQYF.

Only a few counts were recorded for this clone. The chain recombines TRBV7-3 with TRBJ2-3; TRBD2 matches 10 bases. The J segment lost 3 bases and the V segment lost 0 bases, leaving 6 bases of the junction unmatched. Germline V gene data show CDR1 as SGHTA and CDR2 as FQGTGA. This CDR3 spans 17 amino acids. The CDR3 is CASSLTSRAGGTDTQYF. DNA for the CDR3: TGTGCCAGCAGCTTAACTTCCCGAGCGGGAGGGACAGATACGCAGTATTTT.

This clone was seen more than once but under ten times. The V and J genes are TRBV27 and TRBJ1-2, with TRBD1 matching 7 bases. In germline, CDR1 is MNHEY, CDR2 SMNVEV (reference sequence). The V segment lost 5 bases and the J segment 2 bases; nucleotides outside the gene matches: 11. The CDR3 runs to 16 residues. In nucleotides, the CDR3 is TGTGCCAGCAGTAATACCTGGACAGGCTCCAACTATGGCTACACCTTC. Its protein product is CASSNTWTGSNYGYTF.

The chain recombines TRBV7-9 with TRBJ1-4; 8 bases align to TRBD1. V lost 5 bases, J lost 8 bases, and 7 bases stayed unmatched. From germline, CDR1 is SEHNR and CDR2 FQNEAQ (reference sequence). CDR3 length: 14 amino acids. The CDR3 sequence: CASSLGQGGEKLFF. CDR3 nucleotide sequence: TGTGCCAGCAGCCTTGGACAGGGAGGAGAAAAACTGTTTTTT. Drawing the rest from reference TRBV7-9 and TRBJ1-4, the complete variable domain is DTGVSQNPRHKITKRGQNVTFRCDPISEHNRLYWYRQTLGQGPEFLTYFQNEAQLEKSRLLSDRFSAERPKGSFSTLEIQRTEQGDSAMYLCASSLGQGGEKLFFGSGTQLSVL.